The rows below give T cell receptor beta chains drawn from one sample of a study of T cell changes during pregnancy in multiple sclerosis. TCRdb keeps only in-frame clones here, not all; method: immunoSEQ multiplex PCR. The sample lists tens of thousands of clones, about 94% occurring once. Sequenced here: CD8+ T cells from peripheral blood mononuclear cells, sampled in the third trimester of pregnancy. The receptors originated from a female donor with multiple sclerosis, enrolled in a pregnancy study. Each CDR3 is given with its conserved first and last residue. Fields, in order: D gene, V gene, clone size, J gene, CDR3 DNA, CDR3 protein. A D gene is named only where the DNA matches it firmly. Clone size is given for some rows only: seen once, a few or many times, or a class if the clone is expanded.

D gene: NA
V gene: TRBV4-1
clone size: NA
J gene: TRBJ1-3
CDR3 DNA: TGCGCCAGCAGCCAAGACTTTGGGCTCGGAAACACCATATATTTT
CDR3 protein: CASSQDFGLGNTIYF

D gene: NA
V gene: TRBV1
clone size: NA
J gene: TRBJ1-1
CDR3 DNA: TGCACCAGCAGCCGCCCCCTCCTTGGTGGCGGCACTGAAGCTTTCTTT
CDR3 protein: CTSSRPLLGGGTEAFF

D gene: NA
V gene: TRBV30
clone size: NA
J gene: TRBJ2-7
CDR3 DNA: TGTGCCTGGAAACGGGCAGGGGGGTTATACGAGCAGTACTTC
CDR3 protein: CAWKRAGGLYEQYF

D gene: NA
V gene: TRBV6-6
clone size: NA
J gene: TRBJ2-1
CDR3 DNA: TGTGCCAGCAGTTACTCGCGTGGTAGCGCCAACAATGAGCAGTTCTTC
CDR3 protein: CASSYSRGSANNEQFF

D gene: NA
V gene: TRBV27
clone size: NA
J gene: TRBJ1-1
CDR3 DNA: TGTGCCAGCAGTCCCCGGGGCGGGAGCACTGAAGCTTTCTTT
CDR3 protein: CASSPRGGSTEAFF

D gene: TRBD2
V gene: TRBV6-1
clone size: NA
J gene: TRBJ2-3
CDR3 DNA: TGTGCCAGCAGAGAGCGGGGCCTCACAGATACGCAGTATTTT
CDR3 protein: CASRERGLTDTQYF

D gene: TRBD1
V gene: TRBV27
clone size: NA
J gene: TRBJ2-7
CDR3 DNA: TGTGCCAGCAGTGAAGGACAGGGCTACGAGCAGTACTTC
CDR3 protein: CASSEGQGYEQYF

D gene: NA
V gene: TRBV13
clone size: NA
J gene: TRBJ2-2
CDR3 DNA: TGTGCCAGCAGCTTCCAACAGGGTTGGGCCGGGGAGCTGTTTTTT
CDR3 protein: CASSFQQGWAGELFF

D gene: NA
V gene: TRBV15
clone size: NA
J gene: TRBJ2-3
CDR3 DNA: TGTGCCACCAGCATCGAGAGGGGGAAGACAGATACGCAGTATTTT
CDR3 protein: CATSIERGKTDTQYF

D gene: NA
V gene: TRBV28
clone size: NA
J gene: TRBJ2-7
CDR3 DNA: TGTGCCAGCAGTCCAGGGGCCCGTTTCGACGAGCAGTACTTC
CDR3 protein: CASSPGARFDEQYF

D gene: NA
V gene: TRBV15
clone size: NA
J gene: TRBJ2-7
CDR3 DNA: TGTGCCACCAGCAGAGGAGCCAAAACCTACGAGCAGTACTTC
CDR3 protein: CATSRGAKTYEQYF

D gene: NA
V gene: TRBV4-3
clone size: NA
J gene: TRBJ2-1
CDR3 DNA: TGCGCCAGCAGCCAAGGCTTAGTTGCGGGATTCTACAATGAGCAGTTCTTC
CDR3 protein: CASSQGLVAGFYNEQFF

D gene: TRBD1
V gene: TRBV7-9
clone size: NA
J gene: TRBJ2-3
CDR3 DNA: TGTGCCAGCGGGTCCCCGACAGGGACCGCAGATACGCAGTATTTT
CDR3 protein: CASGSPTGTADTQYF

D gene: NA
V gene: TRBV7-9
clone size: NA
J gene: TRBJ2-2
CDR3 DNA: TGTGCCAGCAGCTTAATCAGTAACACCGGGGAGCTGTTTTTT
CDR3 protein: CASSLISNTGELFF

D gene: NA
V gene: TRBV4-1
clone size: NA
J gene: TRBJ1-1
CDR3 DNA: TGCGCCAGCAGCCAAACGGTCCGTAATGAAGCTTTCTTT
CDR3 protein: CASSQTVRNEAFF

D gene: NA
V gene: TRBV6-1
clone size: once
J gene: TRBJ1-3
CDR3 DNA: TGTGCCAGCAGTGAAGACCCAGCGGCTACCTCTGGAAACACCATATATTTT
CDR3 protein: CASSEDPAATSGNTIYF

D gene: TRBD2
V gene: TRBV7-9
clone size: few
J gene: TRBJ2-7
CDR3 DNA: TGTGCCAGCAGCTTATCTAGCGGGAGCTTTAGTGAGCAGTACTTC
CDR3 protein: CASSLSSGSFSEQYF

D gene: NA
V gene: TRBV7-8
clone size: once
J gene: TRBJ2-2
CDR3 DNA: TGCATGTGGGGGACTTCGCCCGGGGAGCTGTTTTTT
CDR3 protein: CMWGTSPGELFF

D gene: NA
V gene: TRBV27
clone size: few
J gene: TRBJ1-1
CDR3 DNA: TGTGCCAGCAGTTTATCGGGGGGTGGAACTGAAGCTTTCTTT
CDR3 protein: CASSLSGGGTEAFF

D gene: NA
V gene: TRBV20-1
clone size: NA
J gene: TRBJ2-7
CDR3 DNA: TGCAGTGCTCGACCCGAGCGGGAGCAGTACTTC
CDR3 protein: CSARPEREQYF

D gene: NA
V gene: TRBV9
clone size: NA
J gene: TRBJ2-5
CDR3 DNA: TGTGCCAGCAGCGTAGTGGGGTGGGGCGCGATGGAGACCCAGTACTTC
CDR3 protein: CASSVVGWGAMETQYF

D gene: TRBD2
V gene: TRBV7-8
clone size: NA
J gene: TRBJ2-3
CDR3 DNA: TGTGCCAGCAGCCACACAACTAGCGCCCTTAGCACAGATACGCAGTATTTT
CDR3 protein: CASSHTTSALSTDTQYF

D gene: NA
V gene: TRBV4-2
clone size: NA
J gene: TRBJ1-2
CDR3 DNA: TGTGCCAGCAGCCAAGAGTTAGGGGGATATAACTATGGCTACACCTTC
CDR3 protein: CASSQELGGYNYGYTF

D gene: NA
V gene: TRBV4-1
clone size: NA
J gene: TRBJ1-5
CDR3 DNA: TGCGCCAGCAGCCAAGCCCGGGGTAACAACAATCAGCCCCAGCATTTT
CDR3 protein: CASSQARGNNNQPQHF

D gene: NA
V gene: TRBV10-2
clone size: NA
J gene: TRBJ1-5
CDR3 DNA: TGCGCCAGCACCACAACACCTTATAGCAATCAGCCCCAGCATTTT
CDR3 protein: CASTTTPYSNQPQHF

D gene: NA
V gene: TRBV9
clone size: once
J gene: TRBJ2-1
CDR3 DNA: TGTGCCAGCAACAAACTAGGTCCCAAGGACAATGAGCAGTTCTTC
CDR3 protein: CASNKLGPKDNEQFF

D gene: TRBD1
V gene: TRBV19
clone size: NA
J gene: TRBJ2-7
CDR3 DNA: TGTGCCAGTAGTATCGACAGGGCGTACGAGCAGTACTTC
CDR3 protein: CASSIDRAYEQYF

D gene: NA
V gene: TRBV5-1
clone size: NA
J gene: TRBJ1-1
CDR3 DNA: TGCGCCAGCAGCTTGGCTGGGGGCAGCACTGAAGCTTTCTTT
CDR3 protein: CASSLAGGSTEAFF

D gene: TRBD2
V gene: TRBV5-4
clone size: once
J gene: TRBJ2-7
CDR3 DNA: TGTGCCAGCAGCGCCTCTAGCGGGGGCTACGAGCAGTACTTC
CDR3 protein: CASSASSGGYEQYF

D gene: TRBD1
V gene: TRBV9
clone size: NA
J gene: TRBJ1-4
CDR3 DNA: TGTGCCAGCAGCTCAGGGGGGCGTACTAATGAAAAACTGTTTTTT
CDR3 protein: CASSSGGRTNEKLFF

D gene: TRBD2
V gene: TRBV9
clone size: NA
J gene: TRBJ2-1
CDR3 DNA: TGTGCCAGCAGCCCCCAGACTAGCGGGAGGGCGGGTGAGCAGTTCTTC
CDR3 protein: CASSPQTSGRAGEQFF